The clone carrying this T cell receptor (beta chain) was seen a handful of times. After removal of 7 bases from V and 5 bases from J, the junction contained 7 bases not matched to a gene. The CDR3 runs 13 residues. Germline V CDR1 and CDR2: SGHAT, FQNNGV. These data originate in a study of blood T cell repertoires in COVID-19. Study in general: PBMCs, B-cell-depleted T cells, or T cells were the source of the cDNA or gDNA that made up the material.

The assay was immunoSEQ multiplex PCR, and TCRdb's table has in-frame clones only and misses some. The profile shows over 100,000 clones, about four fifths of them singletons. The V and J genes are TRBV11-2 and TRBJ1-1; the match to TRBD1 covers 7 bases. The sample taken for sequencing was peripheral blood. The TCR was taken from a man in his 60s with active or convalescent COVID-19. CDR3 sequence: CASTSTGKTEAFF. The DNA of the CDR3 is TGTGCCAGCACCTCGACAGGGAAAACTGAAGCTTTCTTT.